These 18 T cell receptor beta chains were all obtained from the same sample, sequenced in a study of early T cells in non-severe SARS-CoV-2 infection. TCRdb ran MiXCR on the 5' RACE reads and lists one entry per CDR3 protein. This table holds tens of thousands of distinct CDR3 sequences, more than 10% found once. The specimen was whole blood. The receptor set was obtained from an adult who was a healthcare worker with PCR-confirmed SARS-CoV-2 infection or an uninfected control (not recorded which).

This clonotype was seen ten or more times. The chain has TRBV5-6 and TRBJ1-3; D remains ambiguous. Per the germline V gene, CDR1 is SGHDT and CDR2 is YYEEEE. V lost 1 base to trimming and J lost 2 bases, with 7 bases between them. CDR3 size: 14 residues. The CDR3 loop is CASSLLGTGNTIYF. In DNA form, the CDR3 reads TGTGCCAGCAGCTTGCTGGGGACTGGAAACACCATATATTTT.

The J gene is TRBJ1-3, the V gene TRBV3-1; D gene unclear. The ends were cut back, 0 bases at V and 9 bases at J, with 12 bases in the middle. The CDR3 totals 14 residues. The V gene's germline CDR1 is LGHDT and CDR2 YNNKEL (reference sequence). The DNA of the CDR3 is TGTGCCAGCAGCCAAGAAGGACCGCGCGGCACCATATATTTT. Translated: CASSQEGPRGTIYF.

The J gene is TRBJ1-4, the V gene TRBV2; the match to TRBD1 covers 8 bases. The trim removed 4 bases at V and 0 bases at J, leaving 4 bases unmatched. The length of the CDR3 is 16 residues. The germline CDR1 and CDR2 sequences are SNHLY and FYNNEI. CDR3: CASSGDRLPTNEKLFF. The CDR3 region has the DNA TGTGCCAGCAGTGGGGACAGGCTCCCAACTAATGAAAAACTGTTTTTT.

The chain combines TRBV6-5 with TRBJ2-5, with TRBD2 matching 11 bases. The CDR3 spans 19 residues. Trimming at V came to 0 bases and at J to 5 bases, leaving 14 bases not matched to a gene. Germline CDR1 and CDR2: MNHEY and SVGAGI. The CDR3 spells CASSYSGRASGRKSETQYF. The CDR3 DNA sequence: TGTGCCAGCAGTTACTCGGGGAGGGCTAGCGGGAGGAAGAGTGAGACCCAGTACTTC.

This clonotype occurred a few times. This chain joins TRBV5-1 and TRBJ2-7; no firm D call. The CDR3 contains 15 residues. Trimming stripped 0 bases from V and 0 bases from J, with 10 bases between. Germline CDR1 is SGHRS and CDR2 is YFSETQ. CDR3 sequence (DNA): TGCGCCAGCAGCTTGGCTGGGGTAAACTCCTACGAGCAGTACTTC. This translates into CASSLAGVNSYEQYF.

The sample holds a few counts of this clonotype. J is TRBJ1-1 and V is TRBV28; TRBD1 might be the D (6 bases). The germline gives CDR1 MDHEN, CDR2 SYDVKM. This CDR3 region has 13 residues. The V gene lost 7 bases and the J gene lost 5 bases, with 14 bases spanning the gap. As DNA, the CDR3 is TGTGCCAGCATAATCGGACAGCGGACTGAAGCTTTCTTT. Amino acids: CASIIGQRTEAFF.

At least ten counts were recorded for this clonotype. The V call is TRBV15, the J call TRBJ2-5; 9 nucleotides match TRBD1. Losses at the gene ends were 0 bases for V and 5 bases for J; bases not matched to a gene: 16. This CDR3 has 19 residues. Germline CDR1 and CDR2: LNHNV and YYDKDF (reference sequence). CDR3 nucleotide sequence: TGTGCCACCAGCAGAGATCGGGGAGTTTGGGGACAGGGAGGGGAGACCCAGTACTTC. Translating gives CATSRDRGVWGQGGETQYF.

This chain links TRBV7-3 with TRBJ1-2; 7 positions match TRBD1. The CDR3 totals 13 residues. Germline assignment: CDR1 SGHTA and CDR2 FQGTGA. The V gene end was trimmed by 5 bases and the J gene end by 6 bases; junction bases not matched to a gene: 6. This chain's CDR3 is CASSRQGGDGYTF. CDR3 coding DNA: TGTGCCAGCAGCCGGCAGGGGGGAGATGGCTACACCTTC.

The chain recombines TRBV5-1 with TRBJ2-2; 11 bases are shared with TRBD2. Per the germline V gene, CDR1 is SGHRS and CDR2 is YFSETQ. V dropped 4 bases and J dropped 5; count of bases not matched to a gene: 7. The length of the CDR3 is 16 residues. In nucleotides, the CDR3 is TGCGCCAGCAGCCCCTCGACTAGCGGGACGACCGGGGAGCTGTTTTTT. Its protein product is CASSPSTSGTTGELFF.

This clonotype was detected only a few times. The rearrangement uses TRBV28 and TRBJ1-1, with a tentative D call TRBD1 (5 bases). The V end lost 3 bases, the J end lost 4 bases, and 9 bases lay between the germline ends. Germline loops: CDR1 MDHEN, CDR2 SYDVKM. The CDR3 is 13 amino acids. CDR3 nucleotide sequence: TGTGCCAGCAGTTTTGGGGGGGTCACTGAAGCTTTCTTT. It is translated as CASSFGGVTEAFF.

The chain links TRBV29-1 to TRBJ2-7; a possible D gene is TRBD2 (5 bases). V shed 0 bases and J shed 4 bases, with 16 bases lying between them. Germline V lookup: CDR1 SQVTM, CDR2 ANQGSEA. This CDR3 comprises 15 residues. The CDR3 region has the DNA TGCAGCGTTGAAGATCTGGGGAGCCGGGGTTACGAGCAGTACTTC. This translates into CSVEDLGSRGYEQYF.

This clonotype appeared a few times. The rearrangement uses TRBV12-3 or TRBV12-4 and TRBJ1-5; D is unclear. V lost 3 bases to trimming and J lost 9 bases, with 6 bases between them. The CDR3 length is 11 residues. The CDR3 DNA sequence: TGTGCCAGCAGTTTGTGGGGGCCCCAGCATTTT. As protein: CASSLWGPQHF.

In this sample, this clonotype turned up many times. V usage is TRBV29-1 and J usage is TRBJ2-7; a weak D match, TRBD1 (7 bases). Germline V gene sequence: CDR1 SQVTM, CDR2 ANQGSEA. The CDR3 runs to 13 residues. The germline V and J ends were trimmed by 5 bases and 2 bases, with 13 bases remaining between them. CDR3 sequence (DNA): TGCAGCGTTTCCCGCAGGGGGGCCTACGAGCAGTACTTC. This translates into CSVSRRGAYEQYF.

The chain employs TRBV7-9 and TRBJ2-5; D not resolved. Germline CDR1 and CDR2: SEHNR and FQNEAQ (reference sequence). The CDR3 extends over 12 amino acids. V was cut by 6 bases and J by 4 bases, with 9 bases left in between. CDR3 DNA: TGTGCCAGCAGTAAAGGCGTAGAGACCCAGTACTTC. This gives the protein CASSKGVETQYF.

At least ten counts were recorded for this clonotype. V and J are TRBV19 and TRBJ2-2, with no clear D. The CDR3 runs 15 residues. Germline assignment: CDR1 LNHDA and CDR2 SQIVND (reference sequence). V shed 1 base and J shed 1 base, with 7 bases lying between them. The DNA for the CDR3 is TGTGCCAGTAGTATAGCAAACAGGAACACCGGGGAGCTGTTTTTT. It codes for CASSIANRNTGELFF. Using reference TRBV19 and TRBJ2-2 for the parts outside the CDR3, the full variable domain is DGGITQSPKYLFRKEGQNVTLSCEQNLNHDAMYWYRQDPGQGLRLIYYSQIVNDFQKGDIAEGYSVSREKKESFPLTVTSAQKNPTAFYLCASSIANRNTGELFFGEGSRLTVL.

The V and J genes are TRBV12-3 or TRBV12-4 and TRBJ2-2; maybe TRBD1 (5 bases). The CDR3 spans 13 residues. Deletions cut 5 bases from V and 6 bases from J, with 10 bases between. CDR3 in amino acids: CASSTRTSGELFF. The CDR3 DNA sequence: TGTGCCAGCAGTACGCGGACATCCGGGGAGCTGTTTTTT.

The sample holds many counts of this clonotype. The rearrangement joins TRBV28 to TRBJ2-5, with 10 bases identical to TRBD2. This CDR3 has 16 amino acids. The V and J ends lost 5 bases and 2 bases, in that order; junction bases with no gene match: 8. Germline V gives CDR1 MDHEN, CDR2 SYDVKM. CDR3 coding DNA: TGTGCCAGCAGTCAGTATCTAGCGGGAGTACAAGAGACCCAGTACTTC. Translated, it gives CASSQYLAGVQETQYF.

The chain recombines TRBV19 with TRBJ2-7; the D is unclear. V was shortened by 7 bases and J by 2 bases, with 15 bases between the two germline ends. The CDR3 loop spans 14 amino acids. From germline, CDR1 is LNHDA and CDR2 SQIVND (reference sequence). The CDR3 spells CASKPYYTTYEQYF. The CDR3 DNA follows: TGTGCCAGTAAACCCTACTACACCACCTACGAGCAGTACTTC. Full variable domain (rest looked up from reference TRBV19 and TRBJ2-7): DGGITQSPKYLFRKEGQNVTLSCEQNLNHDAMYWYRQDPGQGLRLIYYSQIVNDFQKGDIAEGYSVSREKKESFPLTVTSAQKNPTAFYLCASKPYYTTYEQYFGPGTRLTVT.